This is a list of T cell receptor beta chains from one sample in a study of shared T cell receptors in the human thymus. Method: immunoSEQ multiplex PCR; TCRdb's copy keeps in-frame clones and lacks some. The data hold under 450,000 clones, with about 95% observed a single time. Material for sequencing was thymocytes. The receptor set was obtained from a human donor. The CDR3 runs from the conserved cysteine through the conserved F or W. Fields, in order: D gene, J gene, V gene, clone size, CDR3 protein, CDR3 DNA. A D gene is named only where the DNA matches it firmly. Clone size, where shown, is once, few, many, or a class for clones that have expanded.

D gene: NA; J gene: TRBJ1-2; V gene: TRBV7-2; clone size: NA; CDR3 protein: CASSSQVGGVYGYTF; CDR3 DNA: TGTGCCAGCAGCTCCCAGGTGGGGGGAGTCTATGGCTACACCTTC
D gene: NA; J gene: TRBJ2-5; V gene: TRBV18; clone size: NA; CDR3 protein: CASWGDGEQETQYF; CDR3 DNA: TGTGCCAGCTGGGGGGACGGAGAGCAAGAGACCCAGTACTTC
D gene: TRBD1; J gene: TRBJ1-2; V gene: TRBV11-2; clone size: NA; CDR3 protein: CASSLVDRGLRNYGYTF; CDR3 DNA: TGTGCCAGCAGCTTAGTGGACAGGGGCCTCCGTAACTATGGCTACACCTTC
D gene: NA; J gene: TRBJ2-1; V gene: TRBV5-4; clone size: NA; CDR3 protein: CASTPMTGAMAGGQGNEQFF; CDR3 DNA: TGTGCCAGCACCCCGATGACAGGGGCGATGGCGGGAGGGCAGGGGAATGAGCAGTTCTTC
D gene: TRBD1; J gene: TRBJ2-2; V gene: TRBV11-2; clone size: NA; CDR3 protein: CASSRVRDRGLNTGELFF; CDR3 DNA: TGTGCCAGCAGCCGTGTCCGGGACAGGGGATTAAACACCGGGGAGCTGTTTTTT
D gene: TRBD2; J gene: TRBJ2-7; V gene: TRBV5-1; clone size: NA; CDR3 protein: CASSCRLAGGTGGYEQYF; CDR3 DNA: TGCGCCAGCAGCTGTCGACTAGCGGGAGGGACTGGAGGCTACGAGCAGTACTTC
D gene: NA; J gene: TRBJ2-1; V gene: TRBV9; clone size: NA; CDR3 protein: CASSVDKEQFF; CDR3 DNA: TGTGCCAGCAGCGTAGATAAAGAGCAGTTCTTC
D gene: NA; J gene: TRBJ1-5; V gene: TRBV28; clone size: NA; CDR3 protein: CASRIPGSSQPQHF; CDR3 DNA: TGTGCCAGCAGAATTCCGGGCAGCAGTCAGCCCCAGCATTTT
D gene: TRBD1; J gene: TRBJ1-5; V gene: TRBV6-1; clone size: NA; CDR3 protein: CASTGDRTQPQHF; CDR3 DNA: TGTGCCAGCACGGGGGACAGGACCCAGCCCCAGCATTTT
D gene: TRBD1; J gene: TRBJ1-2; V gene: TRBV27; clone size: NA; CDR3 protein: CASTKGANYGYTF; CDR3 DNA: TGTGCCAGTACTAAGGGGGCGAACTATGGCTACACCTTC
D gene: TRBD2; J gene: TRBJ2-1; V gene: TRBV4-2; clone size: once; CDR3 protein: CASSQASREGESYNEQFF; CDR3 DNA: TGTGCCAGCAGCCAAGCCTCCCGGGAGGGAGAGTCGTACAATGAGCAGTTCTTC
D gene: NA; J gene: TRBJ2-4; V gene: TRBV10-1; clone size: NA; CDR3 protein: CASNGLAKNIQYF; CDR3 DNA: TGCGCCAGCAATGGTCTAGCCAAAAACATTCAGTACTTC
D gene: NA; J gene: TRBJ1-2; V gene: TRBV28; clone size: few; CDR3 protein: CASSRTSHGYTF; CDR3 DNA: TGTGCCAGCAGCCGTACATCACATGGCTACACCTTC
D gene: TRBD1; J gene: TRBJ2-7; V gene: TRBV27; clone size: NA; CDR3 protein: CASSSLQTGTGNEQYF; CDR3 DNA: TGTGCCAGCAGTTCCCTACAAACCGGGACAGGGAACGAGCAGTACTTC
D gene: NA; J gene: TRBJ1-1; V gene: TRBV10-3; clone size: NA; CDR3 protein: CAVMTGNTEAFF; CDR3 DNA: TGTGCCGTCATGACAGGGAACACTGAAGCTTTCTTT
D gene: NA; J gene: TRBJ2-7; V gene: TRBV5-6; clone size: NA; CDR3 protein: CASSLVHRPSSYEQYF; CDR3 DNA: TGTGCCAGCAGCTTGGTTCACAGGCCGAGCTCCTACGAGCAGTACTTC
D gene: NA; J gene: TRBJ2-6; V gene: TRBV11-2; clone size: NA; CDR3 protein: CASSSITGSGANVLTF; CDR3 DNA: TGTGCCAGCAGCTCGATAACAGGGTCTGGGGCCAACGTCCTGACTTTC
D gene: NA; J gene: TRBJ1-1; V gene: TRBV5-1; clone size: NA; CDR3 protein: CASSLGQVSNTEAFF; CDR3 DNA: TGCGCCAGCAGCTTGGGGCAGGTGTCGAACACTGAAGCTTTCTTT
D gene: TRBD2; J gene: TRBJ2-1; V gene: TRBV2; clone size: NA; CDR3 protein: CASPSHGSSGRYNEQFF; CDR3 DNA: TGTGCCAGCCCCAGTCACGGGTCTAGCGGGAGATACAATGAGCAGTTCTTC
D gene: TRBD2; J gene: TRBJ2-7; V gene: TRBV6-5; clone size: NA; CDR3 protein: CASRRTSGSYEQYF; CDR3 DNA: TGTGCCAGCAGGAGGACTAGCGGATCCTACGAGCAGTACTTC
D gene: NA; J gene: TRBJ2-2; V gene: TRBV7-6; clone size: NA; CDR3 protein: CASSLLPGELFF; CDR3 DNA: TGTGCCAGCAGCTTATTGCCCGGGGAGCTGTTTTTT
D gene: TRBD1; J gene: TRBJ1-1; V gene: TRBV5-4; clone size: NA; CDR3 protein: CASSYTFRGSEAFF; CDR3 DNA: TGTGCCAGCAGCTACACATTCAGGGGGTCTGAAGCTTTCTTT
D gene: NA; J gene: TRBJ2-7; V gene: TRBV7-2; clone size: NA; CDR3 protein: CASSGDHSYEQYF; CDR3 DNA: TGTGCCAGCAGCGGGGACCACTCCTACGAGCAGTACTTC
D gene: NA; J gene: TRBJ2-2; V gene: TRBV28; clone size: NA; CDR3 protein: CASSFWVGADTGELFF; CDR3 DNA: TGTGCCAGCAGTTTTTGGGTGGGAGCGGACACCGGGGAGCTGTTTTTT
D gene: TRBD2; J gene: TRBJ2-1; V gene: TRBV7-3; clone size: NA; CDR3 protein: CASSPLSGVRNEQFF; CDR3 DNA: TGTGCCAGCAGCCCCCTCAGCGGGGTTAGGAATGAGCAGTTCTTC
D gene: TRBD2; J gene: TRBJ2-7; V gene: TRBV28; clone size: NA; CDR3 protein: CASSFLERERITEQYF; CDR3 DNA: TGTGCCAGCAGTTTCCTTGAGCGGGAGCGGATTACTGAGCAGTACTTC
D gene: NA; J gene: TRBJ1-1; V gene: TRBV18; clone size: NA; CDR3 protein: CASSEAGKAFF; CDR3 DNA: TGTGCCAGCTCAGAGGCGGGGAAAGCTTTCTTT
D gene: NA; J gene: TRBJ2-7; V gene: TRBV6-6; clone size: NA; CDR3 protein: CASGAYGEQYF; CDR3 DNA: TGTGCCAGCGGGGCTTACGGTGAGCAGTACTTC
D gene: TRBD1; J gene: TRBJ1-3; V gene: TRBV19; clone size: NA; CDR3 protein: CASSIEQGPSGNTIYF; CDR3 DNA: TGTGCCAGTAGTATAGAACAGGGGCCCTCTGGAAACACCATATATTTT
D gene: TRBD1; J gene: TRBJ2-5; V gene: TRBV28; clone size: NA; CDR3 protein: CASSFPYRGLQETQYF; CDR3 DNA: TGTGCCAGCAGTTTTCCCTACAGGGGCCTACAAGAGACCCAGTACTTC
D gene: NA; J gene: TRBJ2-7; V gene: TRBV27; clone size: once; CDR3 protein: CASGMGGRASYEQYF; CDR3 DNA: TGTGCCAGCGGGATGGGCGGGCGCGCCTCCTACGAGCAGTACTTC
D gene: NA; J gene: TRBJ1-1; V gene: TRBV11-2; clone size: NA; CDR3 protein: CASREYLWPNTEAFF; CDR3 DNA: TGTGCCAGCAGAGAGTACTTGTGGCCGAACACTGAAGCTTTCTTT
D gene: NA; J gene: TRBJ2-5; V gene: TRBV2; clone size: NA; CDR3 protein: CASSGGETQYF; CDR3 DNA: TGTGCCAGCAGTGGGGGGGAGACCCAGTACTTC
D gene: NA; J gene: TRBJ1-1; V gene: TRBV16; clone size: NA; CDR3 protein: CASSQEGTTEAFF; CDR3 DNA: TGTGCCAGCAGCCAAGAGGGAACGACTGAAGCTTTCTTT
D gene: NA; J gene: TRBJ2-2; V gene: TRBV6-5; clone size: NA; CDR3 protein: CASWTENTGELFF; CDR3 DNA: TGTGCCAGCTGGACAGAGAACACCGGGGAGCTGTTTTTT
D gene: NA; J gene: TRBJ2-7; V gene: TRBV5-5; clone size: NA; CDR3 protein: CASSLSGSSYEQYF; CDR3 DNA: TGTGCCAGCAGCTTGTCGGGATCGTCCTACGAGCAGTACTTC
D gene: NA; J gene: TRBJ1-4; V gene: TRBV15; clone size: NA; CDR3 protein: CATRAGKGRKLFF; CDR3 DNA: TGTGCCACCAGGGCAGGGAAGGGTAGAAAACTGTTTTTT
D gene: NA; J gene: TRBJ1-5; V gene: TRBV18; clone size: NA; CDR3 protein: CASSPPGGQPQHF; CDR3 DNA: TGTGCCAGCTCACCACCAGGGGGTCAGCCCCAGCATTTT
D gene: TRBD1; J gene: TRBJ1-5; V gene: TRBV19; clone size: NA; CDR3 protein: CASTTGGAGNQPQHF; CDR3 DNA: TGTGCCAGTACTACAGGGGGCGCTGGCAATCAGCCCCAGCATTTT
D gene: NA; J gene: TRBJ2-1; V gene: TRBV7-6; clone size: NA; CDR3 protein: CASSLAPGPISYNEQFF; CDR3 DNA: TGTGCCAGCAGCTTAGCCCCGGGGCCGATCTCCTACAATGAGCAGTTCTTC
D gene: NA; J gene: TRBJ2-3; V gene: TRBV6-1; clone size: NA; CDR3 protein: CASSAGMVGDTQYF; CDR3 DNA: TGTGCCAGCAGTGCCGGTATGGTGGGTGATACGCAGTATTTT
D gene: NA; J gene: TRBJ1-5; V gene: TRBV7-2; clone size: NA; CDR3 protein: CASSLAEGSPNIGNQPQHF; CDR3 DNA: TGTGCCAGCAGCTTAGCGGAGGGAAGCCCAAATATAGGCAATCAGCCCCAGCATTTT
D gene: NA; J gene: TRBJ1-4; V gene: TRBV15; clone size: NA; CDR3 protein: CATSPRWWQGLPANEKLFF; CDR3 DNA: TGTGCCACCAGCCCGAGGTGGTGGCAGGGCCTCCCGGCTAATGAAAAACTGTTTTTT